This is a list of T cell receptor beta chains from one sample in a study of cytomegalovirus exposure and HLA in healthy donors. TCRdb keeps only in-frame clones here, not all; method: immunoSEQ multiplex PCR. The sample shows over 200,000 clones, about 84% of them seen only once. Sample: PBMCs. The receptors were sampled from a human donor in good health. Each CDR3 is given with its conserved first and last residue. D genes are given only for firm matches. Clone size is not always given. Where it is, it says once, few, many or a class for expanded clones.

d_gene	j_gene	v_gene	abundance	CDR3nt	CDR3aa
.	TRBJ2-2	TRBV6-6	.	TGTGCCAGCAGTTACACTATAACCGGGGAGCTGTTTTTT	CASSYTITGELFF
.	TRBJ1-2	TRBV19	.	TGTGCCAGTAGTATTCAAGGTGGATGGCAGGGTAATGGCTACACCTTC	CASSIQGGWQGNGYTF
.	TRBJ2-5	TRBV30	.	TGTGCCTGGAGTTTCGGGGGAGGACAAGAGACCCAGTACTTC	CAWSFGGGQETQYF
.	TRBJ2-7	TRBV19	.	TGTGCCAGTAGTATAGGTGGACAACCCTACGAGCAGTACTTC	CASSIGGQPYEQYF
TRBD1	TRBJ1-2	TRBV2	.	TGTGCCAGCAGAGGACCAACAGGGACAGTTGGCTACACCTTC	CASRGPTGTVGYTF
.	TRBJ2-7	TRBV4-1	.	TGCGCCAGCAGCCAAGATACACACGAGCAGTACTTC	CASSQDTHEQYF
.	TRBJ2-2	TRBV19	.	TGTGCCAGTAGTAAGACAGGCGCTACCGCGAACACCGGGGAGCTGTTTTTT	CASSKTGATANTGELFF
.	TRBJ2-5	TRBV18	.	TGTGCCAGCTCGTGGGGGGACCAGGGTCAGGAGACCCAGTACTTC	CASSWGDQGQETQYF
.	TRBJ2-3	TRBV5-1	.	TGCGCCAGCAGCGGAGGGACTGGCACAGATACGCAGTATTTT	CASSGGTGTDTQYF
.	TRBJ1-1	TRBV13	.	TGTGCCAGCAGTCCACAGGTGGGTACGGACACTGAAGCTTTCTTT	CASSPQVGTDTEAFF
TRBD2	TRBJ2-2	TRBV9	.	TGTGCCAGCAGCAACCCTAGCGGGACAGAAACCGGGGAGCTGTTTTTT	CASSNPSGTETGELFF
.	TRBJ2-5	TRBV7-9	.	TGTTCCAGCAGCTTAATCCCCTCGACACTCCAAGAGACCCAGTACTTC	CSSSLIPSTLQETQYF
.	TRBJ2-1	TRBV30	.	TGTGCCTGGAGTGTTAGGCTAGCCAATGAGCAGTTCTTC	CAWSVRLANEQFF
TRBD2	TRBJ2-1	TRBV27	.	TGTGCCAGCAGTTTTACTAGCGGGAGTCACAATGAGCAGTTCTTC	CASSFTSGSHNEQFF
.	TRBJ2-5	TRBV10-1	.	TGCGCCAGCAGTGAGTCGATGGTGGGAGTCGGGGAGACCCAGTACTTC	CASSESMVGVGETQYF
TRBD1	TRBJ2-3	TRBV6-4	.	TGTGCCAGCAGTGACGCGACAGGGCCCTCAGATACGCAGTATTTT	CASSDATGPSDTQYF
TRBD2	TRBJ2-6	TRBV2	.	TGTGCCAGCAGTCCGCTAGCGGGCCGCTCTGGGGCCAACGTCCTGACTTTC	CASSPLAGRSGANVLTF
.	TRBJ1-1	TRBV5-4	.	TGTGCCAGCAGCACACCAGGACTACCTGAAGCTTTCTTT	CASSTPGLPEAFF
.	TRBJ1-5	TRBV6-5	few	TGTGCCAGCAGTGTCCCGGGTTACGGTGCTCAGCCCCAGCATTTT	CASSVPGYGAQPQHF
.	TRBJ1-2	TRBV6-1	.	TGTGCCAGCAGCCCGGGAAGTGGAAATGGCTACACCTTC	CASSPGSGNGYTF
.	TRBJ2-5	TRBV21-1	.	TGTGCCAGCAGCAAAGTTAAGGGGACACCCCAAGAGACCCAGTACTTC	CASSKVKGTPQETQYF
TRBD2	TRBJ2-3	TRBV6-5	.	TGTGCCAGCAGTTACTCGTATGGGACTAACACAGATACGCAGTATTTT	CASSYSYGTNTDTQYF